This is a list of T cell receptor beta chains from one sample in a study of blood T cell repertoires in COVID-19. Clones were sequenced by immunoSEQ multiplex PCR, and TCRdb holds only the in-frame ones, with some missing. The sample lists tens of thousands of clones, roughly 92% seen once, with 2% to 2.5% in the top ten. What was sequenced was peripheral blood. These receptors originate from a middle-aged man with active COVID-19. Each CDR3 is given with its conserved first and last residue. A D gene is named only where the DNA matches it firmly. The size of a clone is reported for some rows only, either as once, few or many, or as a class for expanded clones.

J gene | D gene | clone size | V gene | CDR3 DNA | CDR3 protein
TRBJ1-2 | TRBD1 | . | TRBV30 | TGTGCCTGGAGTCATAACAGGGGGCCAAACTATGGCTACACCTTC | CAWSHNRGPNYGYTF
TRBJ1-2 | . | . | TRBV7-6 | TGTGCCAGCAGCCCCTCAAGGGGGAAAAACTATGGCTACACCTTC | CASSPSRGKNYGYTF
TRBJ2-2 | TRBD1 | . | TRBV5-4 | TGTGCCAGCAGCTCTCAGACAGGGACCATTACGAACACCGGGGAGCTGTTTTTT | CASSSQTGTITNTGELFF
TRBJ1-2 | TRBD1 | . | TRBV14 | TGTGCCAGCAGCCAGGCCGGGACAGGGGGCCTCGGCTACACCTTC | CASSQAGTGGLGYTF
TRBJ1-2 | TRBD1 | once | TRBV11-2 | TGTGCCAGCAGCTTAGGGGACAGGCCTCTGGGTGGCTACACCTTC | CASSLGDRPLGGYTF
TRBJ1-1 | . | . | TRBV13 | TGTGCCAGCAGCTCGATGACAGTGAACACTGAAGCTTTCTTT | CASSSMTVNTEAFF
TRBJ1-1 | . | . | TRBV5-5 | TGTGCCAGCCTTCCGGCGGACGGTGGGGAGGCTGAAGCTTTCTTT | CASLPADGGEAEAFF
TRBJ2-5 | TRBD1 | . | TRBV6-2/TRBV6-3 | TGTGCCAGCAGTTACGGGGACAGTCGCGAGACCCAGTACTTC | CASSYGDSRETQYF
TRBJ1-1 | TRBD1 | . | TRBV30 | TGTGCCTGGATCCGACAGGGCCTGAACACTGAAGCTTTCTTT | CAWIRQGLNTEAFF
TRBJ2-2 | . | . | TRBV11-3 | TGTGCCAGCAGTCCTCAAACTGACACCGGGGAGCTGTTTTTT | CASSPQTDTGELFF
TRBJ2-2 | TRBD1 | . | TRBV3-1/TRBV3-2 | TGTGCCAGCAGCCAGGACAGGGGGCGACGGAAGATCGAGTTGTACACCGGGGAGCTGTTTTTT | CASSQDRGRRKIELYTGELFF
TRBJ2-2 | TRBD2 | . | TRBV5-1 | TGCGCCAGCAGCTCTGATGGTGGGACTAGCACGTTCCTCAACACCGGGGAGCTGTTTTTT | CASSSDGGTSTFLNTGELFF
TRBJ1-2 | TRBD1 | . | TRBV30 | TGTGCCTGGACCTTCGTCCGGACAGGGGACAACTATGGCTACACCTTC | CAWTFVRTGDNYGYTF
TRBJ2-5 | TRBD2 | . | TRBV15 | TGTGCCACCAGCAGAGATCGGGAGGGCCCGGAGACCCAGTACTTC | CATSRDREGPETQYF
TRBJ2-3 | . | . | TRBV7-8 | TGTGCCAGCAGCTATCAATCCTACGATACGCAGTATTTT | CASSYQSYDTQYF
TRBJ2-1 | TRBD2 | . | TRBV3-1/TRBV3-2 | TGTGCCAGCAGCAAATTAGCGGGGGGCATCGGGGATGAGCAGTTCTTC | CASSKLAGGIGDEQFF
TRBJ1-2 | . | . | TRBV19 | TGTGCCAGTAGTATCCGGGCAGGGAACTATGGCTACACCTTC | CASSIRAGNYGYTF
TRBJ2-1 | TRBD2 | . | TRBV3-1/TRBV3-2 | TGTGCCAGCAGCCAAGACCCTATGACTAGCGGGAGAAATGAGCAGTTCTTC | CASSQDPMTSGRNEQFF
TRBJ1-1 | . | . | TRBV15 | TGTGCCACCAGCAGAGGTCTTTCCAGGGACACTGAAGCTTTCTTT | CATSRGLSRDTEAFF
TRBJ2-3 | TRBD2 | . | TRBV7-6 | TGTGCCAGCAGTCATACGGGACTAGATTTCCCAGATACGCAGTATTTT | CASSHTGLDFPDTQYF
TRBJ1-6 | . | once | TRBV19 | TGTGCCAGCCAGGGGCAACATAATTCACCCCTCCACTTT | CASQGQHNSPLHF
TRBJ2-5 | . | . | TRBV6-2/TRBV6-3 | TGTGCCAGCAGTTACTCCCCTAGGATGTACCAAGAGACCCAGTACTTC | CASSYSPRMYQETQYF